This entry concerns a single T cell receptor beta chain. The data were taken from a study of cytomegalovirus exposure and HLA in healthy donors. CDR3 length: 15 amino acids. Germline values: CDR1 KGHSH, CDR2 LQKENI. V gave up 3 bases and J gave up 5 bases, with 16 bases separating them. The primer mix had 60 Vbeta and 13 Jbeta primers. Using immunoSEQ multiplex PCR, the repertoire was profiled, and TCRdb retains in-frame clones only, with some absent. The repertoire includes approximately 240,000 clones, 82% of them detected once, and over 5% sits in the top ten. The sample comprised PBMCs. The sequence derives from a woman aged 35 to 49 in good health and CMV-seropositive. The rearrangement joins TRBV18 to TRBJ1-2, with unresolved D. The CDR3 spells CASSPPSVELYGYTF. The CDR3 DNA sequence: TGTGCCAGCTCACCCCCATCCGTGGAACTATATGGCTACACCTTC. Together with reference TRBV18 and TRBJ1-2, the CDR3 gives the full variable domain: NAGVMQNPRHLVRRRGQEARLRCSPMKGHSHVYWYRQLPEEGLKFMVYLQKENIIDESGMPKERFSAEFPKEGPSILRIQQVVRGDSAAYFCASSPPSVELYGYTFGSGTRLTVV.